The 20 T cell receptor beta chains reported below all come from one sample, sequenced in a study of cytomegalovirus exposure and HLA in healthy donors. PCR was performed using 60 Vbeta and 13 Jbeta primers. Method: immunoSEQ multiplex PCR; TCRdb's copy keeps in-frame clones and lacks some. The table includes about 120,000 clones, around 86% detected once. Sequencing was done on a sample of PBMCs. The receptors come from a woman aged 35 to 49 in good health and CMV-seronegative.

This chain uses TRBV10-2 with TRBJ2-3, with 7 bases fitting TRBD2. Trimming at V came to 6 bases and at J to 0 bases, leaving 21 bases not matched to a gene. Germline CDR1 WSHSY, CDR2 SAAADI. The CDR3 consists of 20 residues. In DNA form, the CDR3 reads TGCGCCAGCAGGGGTCGCAGAGGGTCTAGCGGATGGCCAAGCACAGATACGCAGTATTTT. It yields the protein CASRGRRGSSGWPSTDTQYF.

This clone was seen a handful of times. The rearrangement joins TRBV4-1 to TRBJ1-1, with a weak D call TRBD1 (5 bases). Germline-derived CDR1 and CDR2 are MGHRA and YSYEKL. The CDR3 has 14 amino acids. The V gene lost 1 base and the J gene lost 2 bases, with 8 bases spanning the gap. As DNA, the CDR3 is TGCGCCAGCAGCCAAGCGACAGTAAACACTGAAGCTTTCTTT. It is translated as CASSQATVNTEAFF.

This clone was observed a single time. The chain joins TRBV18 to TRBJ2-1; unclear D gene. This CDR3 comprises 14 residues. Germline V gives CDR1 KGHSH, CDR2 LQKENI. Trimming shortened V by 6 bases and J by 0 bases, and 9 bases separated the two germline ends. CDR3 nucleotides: TGTGCCAGCTCCCATGGAGACTCCTACAATGAGCAGTTCTTC. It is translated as CASSHGDSYNEQFF.

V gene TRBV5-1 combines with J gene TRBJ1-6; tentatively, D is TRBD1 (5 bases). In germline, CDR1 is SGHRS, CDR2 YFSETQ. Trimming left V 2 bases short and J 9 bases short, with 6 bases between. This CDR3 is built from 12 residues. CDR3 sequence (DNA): TGCGCCAGCAGCTTCCAGGGTTCACCCCTCCACTTT. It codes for CASSFQGSPLHF.

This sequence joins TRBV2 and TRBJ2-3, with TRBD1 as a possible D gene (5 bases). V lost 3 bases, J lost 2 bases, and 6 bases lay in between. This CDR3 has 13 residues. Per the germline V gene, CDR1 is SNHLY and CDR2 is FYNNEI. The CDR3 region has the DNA TGTGCCAGCAGTGATGGGGCCACAGATACGCAGTATTTT. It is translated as CASSDGATDTQYF.

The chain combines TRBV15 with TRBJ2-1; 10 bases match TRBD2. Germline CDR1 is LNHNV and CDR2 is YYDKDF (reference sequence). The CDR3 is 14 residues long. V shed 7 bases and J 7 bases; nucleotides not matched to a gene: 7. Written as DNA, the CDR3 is TGTGCCACCACCCCGGGACTAGCGTATAATGAGCAGTTCTTC. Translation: CATTPGLAYNEQFF.

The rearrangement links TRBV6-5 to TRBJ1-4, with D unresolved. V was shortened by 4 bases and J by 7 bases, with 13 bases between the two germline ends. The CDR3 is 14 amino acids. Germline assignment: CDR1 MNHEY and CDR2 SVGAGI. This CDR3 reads CASSSTDEGEKLFF. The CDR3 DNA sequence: TGTGCCAGCAGTTCAACCGACGAGGGTGAAAAACTGTTTTTT.

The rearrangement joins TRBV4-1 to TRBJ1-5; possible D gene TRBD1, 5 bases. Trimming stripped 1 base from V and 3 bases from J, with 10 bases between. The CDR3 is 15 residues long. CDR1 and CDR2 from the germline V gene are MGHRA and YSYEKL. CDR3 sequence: CASSQGQNTNQPQHF. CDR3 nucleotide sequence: TGCGCCAGCAGCCAAGGACAGAATACCAATCAGCCCCAGCATTTT.

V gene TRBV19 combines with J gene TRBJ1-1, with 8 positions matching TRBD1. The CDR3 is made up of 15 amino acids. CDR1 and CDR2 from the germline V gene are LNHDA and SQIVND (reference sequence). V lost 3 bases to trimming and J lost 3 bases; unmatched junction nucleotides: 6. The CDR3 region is CASSIISTGDTEAFF. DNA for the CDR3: TGTGCCAGTAGTATCATCTCGACAGGGGACACTGAAGCTTTCTTT.

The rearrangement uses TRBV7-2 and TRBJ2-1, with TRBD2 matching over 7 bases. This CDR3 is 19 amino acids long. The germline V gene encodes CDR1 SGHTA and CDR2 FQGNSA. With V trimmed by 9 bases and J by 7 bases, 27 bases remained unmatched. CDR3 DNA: TGTGCCAGTTCTTCACGAGTCAAGGTTGGGACTATTCTGAAAAATGAGCAGTTCTTC. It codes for CASSSRVKVGTILKNEQFF.

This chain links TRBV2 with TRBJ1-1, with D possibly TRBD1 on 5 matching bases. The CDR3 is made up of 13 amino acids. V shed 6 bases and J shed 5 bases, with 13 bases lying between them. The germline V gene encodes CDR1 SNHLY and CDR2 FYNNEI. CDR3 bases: TGTGCCAGCAGCAATCAGGGTTTAACTGAAGCTTTCTTT. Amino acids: CASSNQGLTEAFF.

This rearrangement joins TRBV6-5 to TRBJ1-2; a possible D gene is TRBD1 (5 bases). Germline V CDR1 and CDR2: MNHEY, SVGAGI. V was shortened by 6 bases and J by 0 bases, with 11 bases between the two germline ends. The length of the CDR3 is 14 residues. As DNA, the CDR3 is TGTGCCAGCAGCATCAGGACAACTAACTATGGCTACACCTTC. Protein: CASSIRTTNYGYTF.

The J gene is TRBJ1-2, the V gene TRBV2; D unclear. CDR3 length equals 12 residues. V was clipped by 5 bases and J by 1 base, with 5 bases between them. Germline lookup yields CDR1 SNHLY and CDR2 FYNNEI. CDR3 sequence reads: CASSPRNYGYTF. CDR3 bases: TGTGCCAGCAGTCCCCGTAACTATGGCTACACCTTC. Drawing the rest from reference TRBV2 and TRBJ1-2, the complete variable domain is EPEVTQTPSHQVTQMGQEVILRCVPISNHLYFYWYRQILGQKVEFLVSFYNNEISEKSEIFDDQFSVERPDGSNFTLKIRSTKLEDSAMYFCASSPRNYGYTFGSGTRLTVV.

The CDR3 loop reads CASSFGTPNTGELFF. The CDR3 DNA reads as TGTGCCAGCAGTTTCGGGACACCCAACACCGGGGAGCTGTTTTTT. The V call is TRBV7-3, the J call TRBJ2-2; D is perhaps TRBD1 (6 bases). CDR3 length: 15 residues. The germline V gene has CDR1 SGHTA and CDR2 FQGTGA. The germline V and J ends were trimmed by 6 bases and 2 bases, with 13 bases remaining between them.

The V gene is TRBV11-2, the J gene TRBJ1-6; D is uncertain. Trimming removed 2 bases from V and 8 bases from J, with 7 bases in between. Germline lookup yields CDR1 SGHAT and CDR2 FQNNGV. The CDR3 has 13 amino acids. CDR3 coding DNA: TGTGCCAGCAGCTTAACGTCAGATTCACCCCTCCACTTT. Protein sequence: CASSLTSDSPLHF.

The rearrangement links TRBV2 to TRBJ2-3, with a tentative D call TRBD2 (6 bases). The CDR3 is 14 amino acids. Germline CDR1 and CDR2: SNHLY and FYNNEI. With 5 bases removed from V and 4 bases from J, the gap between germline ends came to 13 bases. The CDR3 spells CASSPARGADTQYF. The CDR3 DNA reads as TGTGCCAGCAGTCCGGCGCGGGGCGCAGATACGCAGTATTTT.

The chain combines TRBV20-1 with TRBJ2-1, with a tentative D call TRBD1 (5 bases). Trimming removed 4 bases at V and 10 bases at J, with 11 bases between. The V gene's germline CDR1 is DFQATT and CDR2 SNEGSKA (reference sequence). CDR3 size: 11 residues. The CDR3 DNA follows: TGCAGTGCTAAGAACGACAGAGAGCAGTTCTTC. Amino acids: CSAKNDREQFF.

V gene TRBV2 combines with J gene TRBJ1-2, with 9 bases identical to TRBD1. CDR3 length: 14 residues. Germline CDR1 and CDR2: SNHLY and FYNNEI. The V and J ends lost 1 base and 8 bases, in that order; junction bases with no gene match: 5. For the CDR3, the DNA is TGTGCCAGCAGTGAAGACAGGGGGCAGCGCGGCTACACCTTC. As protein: CASSEDRGQRGYTF.

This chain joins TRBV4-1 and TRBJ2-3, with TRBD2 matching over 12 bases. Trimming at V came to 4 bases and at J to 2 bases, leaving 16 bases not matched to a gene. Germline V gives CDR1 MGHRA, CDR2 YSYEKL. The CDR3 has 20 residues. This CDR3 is CASSPFLGGTSGGITDTQYF. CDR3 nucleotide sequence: TGCGCCAGCAGCCCCTTCTTGGGGGGAACTAGCGGGGGGATCACAGATACGCAGTATTTT.

The chain's CDR3 is CASSLNRGNTEAFF. The CDR3 DNA reads as TGTGCCAGCAGCTTGAACAGGGGAAACACTGAAGCTTTCTTT. This chain uses TRBV5-4 with TRBJ1-1; 7 bases are a match to TRBD1. The CDR3 has 14 amino acids. V shed 1 base, J shed 2 bases, and the junction held 2 bases outside the gene matches. Germline loops: CDR1 SGHNT, CDR2 YYREEE (reference sequence).